This TCR beta chain emerged from a study of cytomegalovirus exposure and HLA in healthy donors (dated by TCRdb to about 2017). Background on the whole study: An earlier analysis of several hundred of the donors reported about 250 Gb of sequence data and roughly 110 million unique TCR beta sequences from approximately 180 million T cells. A later genetic analysis used genome-wide SNP genotypes for about three fifths of the 666 donors, treating that subset as a discovery cohort. The study aimed to test whether signatures of past pathogen exposure could be identified by cataloging public T cell receptors. All discovery cohort repertoires had been generated using a single sequencing platform. A later analysis re-examined previously published TCR beta repertoires from 500 to 700 donors and added high-resolution HLA genotyping to investigate patterns of TCR occurrence. In addition to the first cohort of 650 to 800 subjects, a separate validation cohort of 100 to 150 different subjects was used. Class I and class II HLA loci were covered by the typing at four-digit resolution. Of the approximately 400 genotyped donors, 65% to 90% were placed in the genetic ancestry cluster associated with self-reported Caucasian donors. Donor age, sex, ethnicity and CMV serostatus were compiled alongside the repertoire data. The later analysis used no new phenotypic data to find candidate immune exposures, relying instead on TCR beta sequences and their occurrence across donors. Among some 410 genotyped donors of the cohort, an average of around 240,000 unique TCR beta nucleotide sequences were sequenced per donor, roughly a sixth of them non-productive. In an earlier analysis of 500 to 650 of the donors, high-throughput TCR beta sequencing was used to judge whether each TCR beta V gene segment behaved as functional or pseudogenic. An early release that covered approximately 600 HLA-typed donors contained approximately 320 gigabases of sequencing data and 85 million to 100 million unique TCR sequences. The number of typed donors differed by locus: roughly 629-640 for A, B, C, DRB1 and DQB1; 522 for DQA1; around 580 for DPA1; and roughly 490 for DPB1. The study profiled the T cell repertoires of about 720 subjects by immunosequencing and related them to cytomegalovirus serostatus. To predict cytomegalovirus infection status, the study combined high-throughput TCR immunosequencing, statistical association of individual TCRs with disease status, and machine learning. Because of strong linkage in the cohort, roughly five DR-DQ haplotypes were treated as single units for association and clustering. Broad study findings and their caveats: Some IMGT-functional V segments, including TRBV6-2 and TRBV6-3, could not be distinguished by the 87-base-pair reads and were therefore excluded. A later genetic analysis reported fewer N-insertions in productive TCRs among donors in an Asian-associated ancestry cluster than the roughly 720-donor mean. Most TCR sequences were observed very rarely across donors, whereas some public TCRs were present in many individuals. A later genetic analysis associated a missense DCLRE1C variant with V-gene and J-gene trimming of TCR beta chains, and an independent cohort replicated the association. Cytomegalovirus status was reported to be diagnosed by the classifier with high specificity and sensitivity in both the original and validation cohorts. The only immune exposure information available for the cohort was CMV serostatus. In a later analysis, most CMV-associated TCR beta chains were found to appear HLA-restricted, with HLA associations seemingly driven largely by CMV exposure. Because HLA typing was unavailable for some donors at each locus, only the typed subset was used in association tests. When HLA alleles, especially DR and DQ, strongly co-occurred, attributing TCR associations to individual alleles was difficult. A cluster of highly shared sequence variants was judged likely to be a technical artifact of the sequencing pipeline. Linkage disequilibrium might explain the correlated functional status among segregating V segments, but an unknown experimental factor could not be ruled out. This cohort had only TCR beta chains sequenced, and the lack of alpha or paired-chain data limited which features could be detected. According to a later analysis, TCR association rates differed among HLA loci, with DRB1 alleles showing the most associated TCRs and HLA-C alleles showing the fewest. A later analysis found that HLA-associated TCR beta chains were more clonally expanded and had lower generation probabilities than equally common non-associated chains. In an earlier analysis of over 550 of the donors, most TCR beta V segments were observed in productive rearrangements about 90% or about 30% of the time, broadly matching IMGT annotations. The earlier analysis of some 560 of the donors excluded about 16 rarely observed V segments, including chromosome 9 orphons, because counts were too low. Specific HLA alleles were associated with over 15,000 TCR beta sequences at a false discovery rate of 0.05 in a later analysis. Sequencing depth was assumed to be roughly uniform across donors in the presence/absence analyses, though that assumption may not hold. A total of roughly 160 TCR beta chains were listed by the study as associated with cytomegalovirus. A few of the identified cytomegalovirus-associated TCR beta chains were confirmed in vitro to be specific for cytomegalovirus antigens. A later analysis reported that several top co-occurrence clusters appeared linked to parvovirus B19, influenza, CMV and Epstein-Barr virus. It was suggested by the authors that the approach could potentially be generalized to other disease states and immunological phenotypes. A further reported finding was that TCR beta sequences accurately predicted the HLA-A and HLA-B alleles for most subjects in the first cohort.

On this clone: Its antigen is currently not known. Base qualities were left out, and no much larger clone turns up one base away.

The cohort was made up of approximately 670 healthy bone marrow donors. All cohort members were sampled while nominally healthy, although unrecorded immune exposures were likely present. The donor tested CMV seronegative, placing the donor among the roughly 400 seronegative members of the cohort. A peripheral blood sample was provided by each donor, and peripheral blood mononuclear cells were used for TCR beta sequencing. Genomic DNA extraction from the blood cell samples was performed with the Qiagen DNeasy Blood Extraction Kit. The library was produced with the immunoSEQ multiplex PCR assay. For the multiplex PCR, a mixture combining 60 forward primers for TCR Vbeta segments and 13 reverse primers for TCR Jbeta segments was used. The CDR3 region of rearranged TCR beta genes was amplified from genomic DNA by a multiplex PCR assay. The amplified TCR beta libraries were sequenced on the Illumina HiSeq System as 87-base-pair reads. The original pipeline was this. Across the 640 or so repertoires, a later analysis counted around 80 million unique TCR beta chains, some 11 million of which were shared by at least two donors. Raw reads were error-corrected and collapsed into unique sequences with a nearest-neighbor algorithm that merged closely related sequences to remove PCR and sequencing errors. CDR3 sequences were aligned to IMGT reference sequences to assign V, D and J gene segments. For a sequence to be retained, at least a six-nucleotide match to both a V gene segment and a J gene segment was required. Rearrangements were classified as productive when the CDR3 lacked stop codons and remained in frame with V and J, and all other rearrangements were classified as non-productive. CDR3 was defined by IMGT convention, running from the second conserved V-encoded cysteine to the conserved J-encoded phenylalanine. Sequences without an unambiguous match to a single V gene segment were excluded from the earlier analysis of almost 600 of the donors. In an earlier analysis of some 590 of the donors, a V segment was called functional when productive rearrangements were above 56.7%, and segregating when the standard deviation between donors exceeded 5%. A statistical classification framework was built for diagnosing cytomegalovirus status from the catalog of TCR beta chain sequences. A later analysis assigned V and J genes by comparing TCR nucleotide sequences with IMGT/GENE-DB human TR gene sequences. In a later analysis, CDR3 sequences and most-parsimonious VDJ recombination scenarios were assigned using the TCRdist pipeline. In a later analysis, each TCR beta chain was defined by its CDR3 amino acid sequence together with its V-gene family, and reads without a unique V-gene family were excluded. In a later analysis, fewer than 600 highly shared, low-generation-probability nucleotide sequences were removed to address suspected cross-contamination and a sequencing artifact. In a later analysis, a clonal expansion index was calculated for each public chain from normalized within-repertoire ranks of inferred template counts. In a later analysis, generation probabilities were computed using a VDJ recombination model fitted to out-of-frame rearrangements, and the results were checked against IGoR. In a later analysis, TCR-TCR, TCR-HLA and TCR-CMV co-occurrence was scored with hypergeometric tests, and a repertoire-size bias correction was applied to TCR pairs. To estimate false discovery rates, a later analysis permuted the HLA or CMV assignments 20 times. In a later analysis, co-occurring TCRs were grouped using DBSCAN, with TCRdist sequence similarity added in when clustering inside HLA-allele-positive subsets. Co-occurrence clustering excluded repertoires with fewer than 30,000 or more than 120,000 public chains, plus five with anomalous nucleotide sharing. Sourced from immuneACCESS, this table was stored by TCRdb with only in-frame sequences that have V and J called. A share of the clones is absent; for the studies checked, an unresolved V gene accounts for under half, and the remainder has no known explanation. The DNA gave D and trimming, while V, J and clone size come from that table. Here the sample has some 160,000 clones; more than 65% occur a single time. The top ten constitute about 0.5% of the sample.

The germline V gene (reference sequence) provides CDR1 SGHNT and CDR2 YYREEE. V is cut back by 1 base and J by 7 bases, with 5 bases in the junction unmatched. The CDR3 has 15 amino acids, counting the end cysteine and phenylalanine. This entry keeps only the CDR3 DNA: 45 bases, framed from base 1. This clonotype originated in a woman aged 45 to 65 in good health and CMV-seronegative. The receptor chain draws on TRBV5-4 and TRBJ2-1; 10 central nucleotides agree with TRBD2. The sequencing sample was made of PBMCs. The DNA sequence reads TGTGCCAGCAGCTTGCAGCGGGGGGGCCTTAATGAGCAGTTCTTC. The translation is CASSLQRGGLNEQFF.